This T cell receptor (beta chain) appears in the sequencing data of a study of blood T cell repertoires in COVID-19. Study-level information: Acute and convalescent COVID-19 specimens originated in the United States, Italy and Spain. From T cells, B-cell-depleted T cells, or PBMCs came the material, which was cDNA or gDNA.

The CDR3 is made up of 15 amino acids. V trimming: 2 bases; J trimming: 1 base; junction bases outside the gene matches: 4. CDR1 SGDLS and CDR2 YYNGEE come from the germline V gene. In the source study's methods: Researchers report that nucleated cell counts were estimated from reference gene primer amplification. Using immunoSEQ multiplex PCR, the repertoire was profiled, and TCRdb retains in-frame clones only, with some absent. V, J and clone size are taken as reported in that table, and D and trimming were inferred from the DNA itself. The table lists about 160,000 clones, under 90% of them singletons.

The TCR originated in an elderly woman with acute or convalescent COVID-19. Sequencing was done on a sample of peripheral blood. The V gene is TRBV9, the J gene TRBJ2-3, with TRBD1 matching over 7 bases. CDR3 nucleotide sequence: TGTGCCAGCAGCGTCCTACAGGGGCGCACAGATACGCAGTATTTT. Translating gives CASSVLQGRTDTQYF. Using reference TRBV9 and TRBJ2-3 for the parts outside the CDR3, the full variable domain is DSGVTQTPKHLITATGQRVTLRCSPRSGDLSVYWYQQSLDQGLQFLIQYYNGEERAKGNILERFSAQQFPDLHSELNLSSLELGDSALYFCASSVLQGRTDTQYFGPGTRLTVL.